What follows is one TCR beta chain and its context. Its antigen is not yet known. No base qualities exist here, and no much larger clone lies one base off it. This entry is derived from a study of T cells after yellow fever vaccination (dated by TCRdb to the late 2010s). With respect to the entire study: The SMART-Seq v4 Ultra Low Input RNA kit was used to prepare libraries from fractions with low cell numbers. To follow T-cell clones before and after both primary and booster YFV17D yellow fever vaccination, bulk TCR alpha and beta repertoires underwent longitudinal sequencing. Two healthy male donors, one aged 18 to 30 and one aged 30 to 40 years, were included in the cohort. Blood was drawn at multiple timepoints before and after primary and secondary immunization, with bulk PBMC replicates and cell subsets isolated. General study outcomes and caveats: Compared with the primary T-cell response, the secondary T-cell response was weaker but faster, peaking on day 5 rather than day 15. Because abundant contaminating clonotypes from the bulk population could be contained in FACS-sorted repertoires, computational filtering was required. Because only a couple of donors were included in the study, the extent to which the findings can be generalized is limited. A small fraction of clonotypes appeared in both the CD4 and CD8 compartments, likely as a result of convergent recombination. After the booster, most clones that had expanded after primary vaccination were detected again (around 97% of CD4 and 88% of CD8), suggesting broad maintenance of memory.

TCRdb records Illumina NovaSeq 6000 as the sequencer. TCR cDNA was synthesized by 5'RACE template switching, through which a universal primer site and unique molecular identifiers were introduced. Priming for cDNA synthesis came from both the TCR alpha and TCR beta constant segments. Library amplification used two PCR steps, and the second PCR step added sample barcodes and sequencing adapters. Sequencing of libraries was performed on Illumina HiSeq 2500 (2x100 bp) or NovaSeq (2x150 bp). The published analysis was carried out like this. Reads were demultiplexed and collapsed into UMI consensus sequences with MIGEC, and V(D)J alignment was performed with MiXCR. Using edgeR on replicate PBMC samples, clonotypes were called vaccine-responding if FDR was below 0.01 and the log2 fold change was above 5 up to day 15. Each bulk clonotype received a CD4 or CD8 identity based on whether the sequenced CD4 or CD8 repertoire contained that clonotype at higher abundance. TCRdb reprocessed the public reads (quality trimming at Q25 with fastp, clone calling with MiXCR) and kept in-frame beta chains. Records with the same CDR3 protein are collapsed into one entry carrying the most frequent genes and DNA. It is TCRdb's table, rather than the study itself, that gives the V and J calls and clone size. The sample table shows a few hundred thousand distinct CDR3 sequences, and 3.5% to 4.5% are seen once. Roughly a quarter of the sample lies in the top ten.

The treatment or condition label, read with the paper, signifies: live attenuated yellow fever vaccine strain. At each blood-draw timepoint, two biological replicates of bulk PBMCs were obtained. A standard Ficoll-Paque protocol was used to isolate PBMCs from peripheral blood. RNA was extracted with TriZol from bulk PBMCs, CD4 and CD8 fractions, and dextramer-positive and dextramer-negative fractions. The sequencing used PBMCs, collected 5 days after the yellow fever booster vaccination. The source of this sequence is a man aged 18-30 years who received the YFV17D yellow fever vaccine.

The encoded CDR3 is CSVSGRSYTEAFF. The sequence in DNA is TGCAGCGTTAGTGGGCGGTCGTATACTGAAGCTTTCTTT. The V and J genes are TRBV29-1 and TRBJ1-1; confidence is insufficient to name the D gene. Trimming costs V 5 bases and J 5 bases, and their ends lie 15 bases apart. CDR1 SQVTM and CDR2 ANQGSEA were looked up in the germline V gene. Counted from cysteine to phenylalanine, this CDR3 has 13 amino acids. Only CDR3 DNA remains: 39 bases, in frame from the first base.